What follows are 18 T cell receptor beta chains derived from one specimen sequenced in a study of T cells in Graves' hyperthyroidism and ophthalmopathy. It was RNA transcripts that yielded the amplified TCR beta CDR3 regions. Carried out on the TCR CDR3, a first-round RT-PCR used the HTBI primer set. TCRdb re-called the multiplex PCR reads with MiXCR, one entry per CDR3 protein. Of 400,000 or so distinct CDR3 sequences listed, over 11% are singletons. Specimen: blood. All receptors derive from a man aged 50-59 years with Graves' ophthalmopathy.

The table lists this clonotype with many counts. This sequence joins TRBV15 and TRBJ1-5, with D perhaps TRBD1 (5 bases). Germline assignment: CDR1 LNHNV and CDR2 YYDKDF (reference sequence). The CDR3 extends over 15 amino acids. V dropped 3 bases and J dropped 3 bases, with 12 bases sitting between them. In DNA, the CDR3 is TGTGCCACCAGCAGTGCCGGGGCCTTCAATCAGCCCCAGCATTTT. Encoded protein: CATSSAGAFNQPQHF.

This clonotype was detected a few times. One junction end does not reproduce the germline sequence, and a read error may be involved. This chain uses TRBV6-1 with TRBJ2-1; no definite D call. CDR3 length: 13 residues. CDR1 and CDR2 (germline): MNHNS, SASEGT. The CDR3 DNA reads TGTGCCAGCAGTGGGAATTCAAACAATGAGCAATTCTTC. Protein product: CASSGNSNNEQFF.

This clonotype has at least ten counts. The chain uses TRBV7-8 and TRBJ2-3; the D gene is possibly TRBD1 (5 bases). Looked up from germline, CDR1 is SGHVS and CDR2 is FQNEAQ. Trimming removed 4 bases from V and 3 bases from J, with 11 bases in between. This CDR3 region has 14 residues. The CDR3 spells CASSWGGLTDTQYF. As DNA, the CDR3 is TGTGCCAGCAGCTGGGGCGGATTGACAGATACGCAGTATTTT.

Written as DNA, the CDR3 is TGTGCCAGCAGTTATATCTCCGGGTTGGCCACTCTGAATGGCTACACCTTC. Its translation is CASSYISGLATLNGYTF. The chain combines TRBV6-1 with TRBJ1-2; no clear D. V was trimmed by 5 bases and J by 6 bases, leaving 25 bases between them. This CDR3 contains 17 residues. Looked up from germline, CDR1 is MNHNS and CDR2 is SASEGT.

This clonotype was counted only a few times. The chain couples TRBV28 to TRBJ2-3; a possible D gene is TRBD2 (6 bases). The CDR3 is 15 residues long. Per germline, CDR1 MDHEN and CDR2 SYDVKM. Trimming cost V 9 bases and J 0 bases, with 16 bases left between them. The CDR3 loop is CASFPLGTSTDTQYF. CDR3 bases: TGTGCCAGTTTCCCCCTTGGGACTAGCACAGATACGCAGTATTTT.

This clonotype has ten or more counts. The J gene is TRBJ2-1, the V gene TRBV11-3; perhaps D is TRBD1 or TRBD2 (5 bases each). CDR1 is SGHNT, CDR2 YENEEA, per germline. This CDR3 is 14 amino acids long. The V gene lost 5 bases and the J gene lost 5 bases, with 13 bases spanning the gap. CDR3 amino acids: CASSVPGTNNEQFF. As DNA, the CDR3 is TGTGCCAGCAGCGTTCCCGGGACCAACAATGAGCAGTTCTTC. Drawing the rest from reference TRBV11-3 and TRBJ2-1, the complete variable domain is EAGVVQSPRYKIIEKKQPVAFWCNPISGHNTLYWYLQNLGQGPELLIRYENEEAVDDSQLPKDRFSAERLKGVDSTLKIQPAELGDSAVYLCASSVPGTNNEQFFGPGTRLTVL.

The chain links TRBV6-1 to TRBJ2-7; 13 nucleotides line up with TRBD2. The germline V gene encodes CDR1 MNHNS and CDR2 SASEGT. The CDR3 contains 14 residues. Trimming took 6 bases from V and 6 from J; bases not matched to a gene: 5. This CDR3 is CASRLTSGRSEQYF. CDR3 nucleotide sequence: TGTGCCAGCAGGCTGACTAGCGGGAGGAGCGAGCAGTACTTC.

This clonotype was counted at least ten times. V usage is TRBV7-9 and J usage is TRBJ1-1; 11 bases map to TRBD1. The CDR3 extends over 18 amino acids. The J segment lost 4 bases and the V segment lost 5 bases, leaving 15 bases of the junction unmatched. Per germline, CDR1 SEHNR and CDR2 FQNEAQ (reference sequence). Here the CDR3 reads CASSPSLGAGTGGTEAFF. The DNA for the CDR3 is TGTGCCAGCAGCCCGTCTCTTGGTGCCGGGACAGGGGGCACTGAAGCTTTCTTT.

The chain is built from TRBV7-3 and TRBJ2-5; no clear D. Trimming took off 4 bases at V and 5 bases at J, with 8 bases between the two ends. CDR1 is SGHTA, CDR2 FQGTGA, per germline. The CDR3 consists of 12 residues. DNA of the CDR3: TGTGCCAGCAGCTATAACGGGGAGACCCAGTACTTC. Amino acid sequence: CASSYNGETQYF. Full variable domain (rest looked up from reference TRBV7-3 and TRBJ2-5): GAGVSQTPSNKVTEKGKYVELRCDPISGHTALYWYRQSLGQGPEFLIYFQGTGAADDSGLPNDRFFAVRPEGSVSTLKIQRTERGDSAVYLCASSYNGETQYFGPGTRLLVL.

The V gene is TRBV19, the J gene TRBJ2-7; perhaps TRBD2 as D (6 bases). The V and J ends lost 5 bases and 7 bases respectively, with 15 bases between them. The CDR3 is 13 amino acids. Germline assignment: CDR1 LNHDA and CDR2 SQIVND (reference sequence). This chain's CDR3 is CASSSNGSPEQYF. The CDR3 coding sequence is TGTGCCAGTAGTTCAAACGGGAGCCCAGAGCAGTACTTC.

The J gene is TRBJ1-1, the V gene TRBV29-1; a weak D match, TRBD1 (6 bases). V was cut by 8 bases and J by 7 bases, with 11 bases left in between. The CDR3 is 10 residues long. Germline loops: CDR1 SQVTM, CDR2 ANQGSEA. The CDR3 reads CSPFRGEAFF. The DNA of the CDR3 is TGCAGCCCGTTCAGGGGTGAAGCTTTCTTT.

This clonotype has at least ten counts. The chain has TRBV6-2 or TRBV6-3 and TRBJ2-4; 10 bases line up with TRBD1. This CDR3 has 17 amino acids. The V and J ends lost 3 bases and 6 bases, in that order; junction bases with no gene match: 11. Germline loops: CDR1 MNHEY, CDR2 SVGEGT. The CDR3 region has the DNA TGTGCCAGCAGTTATCGACGATCGGGACAGGGGTTAAACATTCAGTACTTC. It codes for CASSYRRSGQGLNIQYF.

The chain joins TRBV4-1 to TRBJ1-1; the D is unclear. CDR1 is MGHRA, CDR2 YSYEKL, per germline. This CDR3 is 13 amino acids long. The V end was cut by 8 bases, the J end by 0 bases, with 10 bases between. The CDR3 nucleotides are TGCGCCAGCGGTTCCAGGCTGAACACTGAAGCTTTCTTT. Its protein is CASGSRLNTEAFF.

The gene calls are TRBV12-3 or TRBV12-4 and TRBJ2-1; 11 bases match TRBD2. V trimming: 6 bases; J trimming: 8 bases; junction bases outside the gene matches: 6. The length of the CDR3 is 14 residues. CDR3 sequence reads: CASRVAGGKDEQFF. CDR3 in DNA: TGTGCCAGCAGGGTAGCGGGAGGGAAAGATGAGCAGTTCTTC.

This clonotype came up many times. V is TRBV13 and J is TRBJ2-1; tentative D call: TRBD1 (6 bases). In germline, CDR1 is PRHDT, CDR2 FYEKMQ (reference sequence). CDR3 length: 15 amino acids. V was clipped by 5 bases and J by 14 bases, with 25 bases between them. The CDR3 sequence: CASSQSLARGKGEFF. The CDR3 DNA follows: TGTGCCAGCAGCCAAAGTCTCGCCAGGGGTAAAGGGGAGTTCTTC.

This chain joins TRBV7-9 and TRBJ2-5; possible D gene TRBD1, 7 bases. The V end lost 5 bases, the J end lost 2 bases, and 18 bases lay between the germline ends. CDR3 size: 16 residues. Germline V gene data show CDR1 as SEHNR and CDR2 as FQNEAQ (reference sequence). CDR3 in amino acids: CASSGRDRGWQETQYF. The CDR3 DNA sequence: TGTGCCAGCAGCGGGCGGGACAGAGGTTGGCAAGAGACCCAGTACTTC.

This clonotype came up many times. The chain recombines TRBV6-5 with TRBJ2-5, with D hard to call. The CDR3 spans 14 residues. V lost 0 bases to trimming and J lost 5 bases, with 10 bases between them. Germline-derived CDR1 and CDR2 are MNHEY and SVGAGI. The CDR3 DNA reads TGTGCCAGCAGTTACTCGAGTAGCAGGGAGACCCAGTACTTC. Translation gives CASSYSSSRETQYF.

This clonotype was recorded at least ten times. The chain carries TRBV11-2 and TRBJ2-3; a weak D match, TRBD2 (5 bases). V was cut by 5 bases and J by 0 bases, with 12 bases left in between. Germline V gives CDR1 SGHAT, CDR2 FQNNGV. The CDR3 is 15 residues long. The CDR3 region is CASSRSGQSTDTQYF. In DNA form, the CDR3 reads TGTGCCAGCAGCCGGAGCGGTCAGAGCACAGATACGCAGTATTTT.